This T cell receptor beta chain was captured by sequencing in a study of sequential checkpoint blockade in melanoma. Indicated treatment: randomized to nivolumab then ipilimumab (arm A) or the reverse (arm B). The repertoire was sequenced with immunoSEQ multiplex PCR; TCRdb's copy has only in-frame clones and lacks some. This table has under 45,000 clones, roughly four fifths appearing once. Comments on this clone: One junction end does not reproduce the germline sequence, and a read error may be involved.

The source was CD8+ T cells sorted from blood (inferred from file names), collected from a patient given nivolumab and ipilimumab in sequence. The source is a human donor with melanoma.

The CDR3 region has the DNA TGTGCCAGCAGCTTACAGGTCCCCCATGGCCACACCTTC. Translated: CASSLQVPHGHTF. V usage is TRBV5-6 and J usage is TRBJ1-2, with TRBD1 as a possible D gene (5 bases). There are 13 residues in the CDR3. From germline, CDR1 is SGHDT and CDR2 YYEEEE.